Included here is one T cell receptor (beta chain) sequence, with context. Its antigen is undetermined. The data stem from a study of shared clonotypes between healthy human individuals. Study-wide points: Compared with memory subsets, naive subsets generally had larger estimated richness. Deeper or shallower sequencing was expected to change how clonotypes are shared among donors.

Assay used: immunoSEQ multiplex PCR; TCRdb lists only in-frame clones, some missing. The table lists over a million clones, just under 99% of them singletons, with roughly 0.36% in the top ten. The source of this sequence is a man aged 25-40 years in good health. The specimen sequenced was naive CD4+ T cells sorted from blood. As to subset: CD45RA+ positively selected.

For the CDR3, the DNA is TGTGCCAGCAGCAGGGGATCGCACAATGAGCAGTTCTTC. It is translated as CASSRGSHNEQFF. The chain recombines TRBV5-4 with TRBJ2-1; TRBD1 might be the D (5 bases). Germline V gene data show CDR1 as SGHNT and CDR2 as YYREEE (reference sequence). V lost 4 bases and J lost 5, with 10 bases in between. The CDR3 sequence is 13 residues long.